This T cell receptor (beta chain) was observed in a study of metastatic and nonmetastatic thyroid tumors. Germline V gives CDR1 SQVTM, CDR2 ANQGSEA. The CDR3 has 12 residues. With 4 bases removed from V and 3 bases from J, the gap between germline ends came to 7 bases. Using MiXCR, TCRdb re-called clones from the PCR reads. The table records about 5,600 clones, about 33% of them present only once. This clone was seen ten or more times. Its antigen is currently unknown. All patients reached thyroid surgery having received no treatment beforehand. Overall study findings and caveats: Benign nodules were reported to have significantly lower TCR beta diversity than malignant thyroid tumors, in blood and tumor.

This TCR came from a female donor with papillary thyroid cancer or a benign thyroid nodule (not recorded which). Some clones in this sample may be carry-over from other donors' samples. Sequences were obtained from adjacent normal tissue. This chain links TRBV29-1 with TRBJ1-5; maybe TRBD1 (5 bases). This CDR3 is CSVGGDNQPQHF. Here the CDR3 DNA reads TGCAGCGTTGGGGGGGACAATCAGCCCCAGCATTTT.